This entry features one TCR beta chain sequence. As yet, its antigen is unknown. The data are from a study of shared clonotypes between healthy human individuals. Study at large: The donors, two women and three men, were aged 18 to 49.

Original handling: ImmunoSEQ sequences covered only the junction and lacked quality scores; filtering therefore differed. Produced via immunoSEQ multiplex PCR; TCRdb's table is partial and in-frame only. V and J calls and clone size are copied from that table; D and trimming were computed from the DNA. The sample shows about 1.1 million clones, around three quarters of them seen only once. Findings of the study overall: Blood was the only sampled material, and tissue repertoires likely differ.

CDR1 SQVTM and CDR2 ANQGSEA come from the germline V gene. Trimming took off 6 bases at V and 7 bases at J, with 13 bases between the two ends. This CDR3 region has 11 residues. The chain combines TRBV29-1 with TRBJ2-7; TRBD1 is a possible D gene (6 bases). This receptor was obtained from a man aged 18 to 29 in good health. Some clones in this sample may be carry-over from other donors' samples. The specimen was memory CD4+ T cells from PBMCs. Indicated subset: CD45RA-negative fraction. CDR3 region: CSVHRDGEQYF. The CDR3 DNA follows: TGCAGCGTCCACAGGGACGGAGAGCAGTACTTC.